This T cell receptor beta chain was captured by sequencing in a study of beta chain features in type 1 diabetes. Whole-study findings and limits: The analysis here could not establish whether HLA type shapes TCRB rearrangement. Patients' naive, central memory and Treg TCRB repertoires seemed closer to one another than those of healthy donors. Among patients with Type 1 diabetes, TCRB CDR3s were moderately but significantly shorter in every one of the four CD4+ subsets.

The CDR3 runs to 12 residues. Trimming left V 5 bases short and J 3 bases short, with 7 bases between. Per germline, CDR1 SGHNT and CDR2 YENEEA. Expressed TCRB transcripts were sequenced, since all the RNA that had been isolated was reverse transcribed. The method was immunoSEQ multiplex PCR; TCRdb's version includes in-frame clones alone and lacks a portion of them. The sample consists of 250,000 to 300,000 clones, approximately 25% of them appearing once. With regard to this clone: The antigen is unknown.

The rearrangement joins TRBV11-3 to TRBJ2-5, with D tentatively TRBD2 (5 bases). The TCR originated in a woman in her thirties with type 1 diabetes. The sequencing input was naive CD4+ T cells from blood. CDR3 sequence (DNA): TGTGCCAGCAGCCACGGGGAAGAGACCCAGTACTTC. Amino acids: CASSHGEETQYF.